Following are 21 T cell receptor beta chains from one sample sequenced in a study of blood T cells in healthy people across ages. A second PCR, run for about 7 to 11 cycles, used a sample-barcoded 5' primer plus a J-beta primer mix. Using its own MiXCR run on the 5' RACE reads, TCRdb lists one record per CDR3 protein. This table holds over 950,000 distinct CDR3 sequences, roughly half found once. Sequenced: blood. These receptors came from a woman between 55 and 75 years old in good health.

The chain recombines TRBV20-1 with TRBJ2-1; 10 nucleotides align to TRBD2. Germline CDR1 DFQATT, CDR2 SNEGSKA (reference sequence). This CDR3 spans 14 amino acids. Losses at the gene ends were 6 bases for V and 8 bases for J; bases not matched to a gene: 10. The CDR3 is CSATLAGVRDEQFF. The DNA for the CDR3 is TGCAGTGCAACCCTAGCGGGAGTCCGTGATGAGCAGTTCTTC.

Only a few counts were recorded for this clonotype. V is TRBV2 and J is TRBJ2-5, with 10 positions matching TRBD1. Germline V gene data show CDR1 as SNHLY and CDR2 as FYNNEI. This CDR3 has 16 residues. V shed 8 bases, J shed 1 base, and the junction held 10 bases outside the gene matches. CDR3 DNA: TGTGCCAGCCTAAGGGGACAGGGGCGATCCCAAGAGACCCAGTACTTC. Translated, it gives CASLRGQGRSQETQYF.

This clonotype showed up just a few times. The genes are TRBV5-1 and TRBJ2-1; tentatively, D is TRBD1 (5 bases). Germline V gene sequence: CDR1 SGHRS, CDR2 YFSETQ. The CDR3 runs to 14 residues. V lost 0 bases, J lost 9 bases, and 13 bases lay in between. The CDR3, as DNA: TGCGCCAGCAGCTTGGAGTCTCGTAGGGGTGAGCAGTTCTTC. Encoded protein: CASSLESRRGEQFF. The full variable domain, rest sourced from reference TRBV5-1 and TRBJ2-1, is KAGVTQTPRYLIKTRGQQVTLSCSPISGHRSVSWYQQTPGQGLQFLFEYFSETQRNKGNFPGRFSGRQFSNSRSEMNVSTLELGDSALYLCASSLESRRGEQFFGPGTRLTVL.

The rearrangement links TRBV11-3 to TRBJ1-6, with no clear D. This CDR3 comprises 13 residues. The germline V gene has CDR1 SGHNT and CDR2 YENEEA. V lost 4 bases and J 7 bases, leaving 8 bases between the germline ends. Here the CDR3 DNA reads TGTGCCAGCAGCTACGGCCGGAATTCACCCCTCCACTTT. The encoded protein is CASSYGRNSPLHF.

J is TRBJ2-3 and V is TRBV24-1, with a possible D match to TRBD2 (6 bases). Deletions cut 1 base from V and 3 bases from J, with 13 bases between. CDR1 and CDR2 (germline): KGHDR, SFDVKD. CDR3 length equals 16 residues. The CDR3 DNA reads as TGTGCCACCAGTGATTTCTACGGGAGTGGAACAGATACGCAGTATTTT. Encoded protein: CATSDFYGSGTDTQYF.

The gene calls are TRBV11-2 and TRBJ2-7; no firm D call. V was pared by 7 bases and J by 0 bases, with 7 bases between. The CDR3 has 12 amino acids. Germline CDR1 and CDR2: SGHAT and FQNNGV. In nucleotides, the CDR3 is TGTGCCAGCACCCTTAGCTCCTACGAGCAGTACTTC. Translated, it gives CASTLSSYEQYF.

Comments on this clonotype: One end of the junction is discordant with germline, which a read error may explain. The V call is TRBV5-1, the J call TRBJ2-1; D not certain. The CDR3 loop spans 15 amino acids. Germline V lookup: CDR1 SGHRS, CDR2 YFSETQ. In DNA, the CDR3 is TGCGCCAGCAGCAACCGAGTGAGCTCCTACGATGAGCAGTTCTTC. Translation gives CASSNRVSSYDEQFF.

The V gene is TRBV20-1, the J gene TRBJ2-1; TRBD2 matches 11 bases. Germline V gene data show CDR1 as DFQATT and CDR2 as SNEGSKA (reference sequence). V lost 3 bases to trimming and J lost 9 bases; unmatched junction nucleotides: 7. The CDR3 runs 14 residues. This chain's CDR3 is CSASRLAGLGEQFF. The CDR3 DNA sequence: TGCAGTGCTAGTAGACTAGCGGGGCTTGGTGAGCAGTTCTTC.

In this sample, this clonotype turned up a few times. The genes are TRBV20-1 and TRBJ2-5; D is ambiguous. The germline gives CDR1 DFQATT, CDR2 SNEGSKA (reference sequence). The V end lost 5 bases, the J end lost 2 bases, and 9 bases lay between the germline ends. This CDR3 spans 12 amino acids. CDR3 coding DNA: TGCAGTGCTTGGAAAGGGCAAGAGACCCAGTACTTC. Protein: CSAWKGQETQYF.

In this sample, this clonotype turned up a few times. The chain uses TRBV20-1 and TRBJ2-7, with TRBD2 identical over 7 bases. CDR1 DFQATT and CDR2 SNEGSKA come from the germline V gene (reference sequence). CDR3 length equals 15 residues. Germline trimming cut 1 base from V and 5 bases from J; bases unmatched to any gene: 11. The CDR3 bases are TGCAGTGCTAGAGTCCGGAGGACTAGTTATCACGAGCAGTACTTC. Its translation: CSARVRRTSYHEQYF.

This clonotype has a handful of counts. This chain links TRBV7-3 with TRBJ2-7; tentatively, D is TRBD1 (6 bases). This CDR3 contains 15 residues. V gave up 1 base and J gave up 2 bases, with 12 bases separating them. Germline lookup yields CDR1 SGHTA and CDR2 FQGTGA. The CDR3 bases are TGTGCCAGCAGCTTAAATTCCAGGGGACCCTACGAGCAGTACTTC. Protein: CASSLNSRGPYEQYF.

This clonotype was recorded once. V gene TRBV5-6 combines with J gene TRBJ1-1, with D perhaps matching TRBD1 (5 bases). Trimming took 0 bases from V and 6 from J, leaving 9 bases between them. Germline-derived CDR1 and CDR2 are SGHDT and YYEEEE. CDR3 length: 13 residues. The CDR3 protein is CASSLEQVAEAFF. DNA for the CDR3: TGTGCCAGCAGCTTGGAACAGGTTGCTGAAGCTTTCTTT.

This clonotype was seen a few times. The CDR3 nucleotides are TGTGCCAGCAGGCCTGGACAGAACTATGGCTACACCTTC. It encodes CASRPGQNYGYTF. The chain employs TRBV7-9 and TRBJ1-2; a possible D gene is TRBD1 (6 bases). The ends were cut back, 6 bases at V and 2 bases at J, with 10 bases in the middle. The CDR3 consists of 13 residues. Germline loops: CDR1 SEHNR, CDR2 FQNEAQ (reference sequence).

The gene calls are TRBV27 and TRBJ2-3; D gene uncertain. The germline V gene has CDR1 MNHEY and CDR2 SMNVEV (reference sequence). The CDR3 loop spans 15 amino acids. The germline V and J ends were trimmed by 9 bases and 3 bases, with 19 bases remaining between them. This CDR3 is CASKGLRSSTDTQYF. The CDR3 DNA follows: TGTGCCAGTAAAGGCTTGAGGAGTTCGACAGATACGCAGTATTTT.

The chain employs TRBV27 and TRBJ2-7; TRBD1 aligns across 8 bases. With V trimmed by 3 bases and J by 3 bases, 16 bases remained unmatched. Per the germline V gene, CDR1 is MNHEY and CDR2 is SMNVEV (reference sequence). This CDR3 spans 18 amino acids. The CDR3 loop is CASSFFPDRGTGLYEQYF. In DNA, the CDR3 is TGTGCCAGCAGTTTTTTTCCCGACCGTGGGACAGGTCTCTACGAGCAGTACTTC.

This clonotype has just a few counts. This chain uses TRBV5-1 with TRBJ2-7; tentative D call: TRBD1 (5 bases). V lost 6 bases and J 4 bases, leaving 11 bases between the germline ends. The germline CDR1 and CDR2 sequences are SGHRS and YFSETQ. The length of the CDR3 is 12 residues. CDR3 DNA sequence: TGCGCCAGCACAACCCCAGGGTACGAGCAGTACTTC. This gives the protein CASTTPGYEQYF.

The chain employs TRBV11-2 and TRBJ2-3, with D perhaps matching TRBD1 (6 bases). Per germline, CDR1 SGHAT and CDR2 FQNNGV. Deletions cut 4 bases from V and 1 base from J, with 21 bases between. CDR3 length equals 18 residues. The CDR3 loop is CASSSPVRWDMGTDTQYF. The DNA of the CDR3 is TGTGCCAGCAGCTCGCCCGTCAGGTGGGACATGGGCACAGATACGCAGTATTTT.

V and J are TRBV20-1 and TRBJ2-4; D uncertain. The J call may be in error: the DNA end matches TRBJ2-7 better. CDR3 length equals 14 residues. In germline, CDR1 is DFQATT, CDR2 SNEGSKA (reference sequence). The CDR3 nucleotides are TGCAGTGCTAGGACCAGGTTCGGTGCCTACGAGCAGTACTTC. It translates to CSARTRFGAYEQYF.

This clonotype was picked up one time. The chain employs TRBV4-1 and TRBJ1-5; D ambiguous. The germline V and J ends were trimmed by 0 bases and 1 base, with 7 bases remaining between them. This CDR3 region has 15 residues. Germline lookup yields CDR1 MGHRA and CDR2 YSYEKL. The CDR3 coding sequence is TGCGCCAGCAGCCAAGATCCGGACAGCAATCAGCCCCAGCATTTT. It codes for CASSQDPDSNQPQHF.

The chain carries TRBV7-6 and TRBJ2-7; possible D gene TRBD2, 6 bases. Germline V gives CDR1 SGHVS, CDR2 FNYEAQ. The CDR3 sequence is 15 residues long. The germline V and J ends were trimmed by 5 bases and 6 bases, with 20 bases remaining between them. As DNA, the CDR3 is TGTGCCAGCAGCCCCACGACGGCGGGAAGTTGCGAGCAGTACTTC. Encoded protein: CASSPTTAGSCEQYF.

This clonotype appeared a single time. This sequence joins TRBV7-3 and TRBJ2-1, with D perhaps given as TRBD1 or TRBD2 (6 bases each). CDR1 SGHTA and CDR2 FQGTGA come from the germline V gene. The V and J ends lost 2 bases and 8 bases respectively, with 10 bases between them. CDR3 length equals 13 residues. Written as DNA, the CDR3 is TGTGCCAGCAGCTTAGGGGGGCGGGATGAGCAGTTCTTC. Translated: CASSLGGRDEQFF.